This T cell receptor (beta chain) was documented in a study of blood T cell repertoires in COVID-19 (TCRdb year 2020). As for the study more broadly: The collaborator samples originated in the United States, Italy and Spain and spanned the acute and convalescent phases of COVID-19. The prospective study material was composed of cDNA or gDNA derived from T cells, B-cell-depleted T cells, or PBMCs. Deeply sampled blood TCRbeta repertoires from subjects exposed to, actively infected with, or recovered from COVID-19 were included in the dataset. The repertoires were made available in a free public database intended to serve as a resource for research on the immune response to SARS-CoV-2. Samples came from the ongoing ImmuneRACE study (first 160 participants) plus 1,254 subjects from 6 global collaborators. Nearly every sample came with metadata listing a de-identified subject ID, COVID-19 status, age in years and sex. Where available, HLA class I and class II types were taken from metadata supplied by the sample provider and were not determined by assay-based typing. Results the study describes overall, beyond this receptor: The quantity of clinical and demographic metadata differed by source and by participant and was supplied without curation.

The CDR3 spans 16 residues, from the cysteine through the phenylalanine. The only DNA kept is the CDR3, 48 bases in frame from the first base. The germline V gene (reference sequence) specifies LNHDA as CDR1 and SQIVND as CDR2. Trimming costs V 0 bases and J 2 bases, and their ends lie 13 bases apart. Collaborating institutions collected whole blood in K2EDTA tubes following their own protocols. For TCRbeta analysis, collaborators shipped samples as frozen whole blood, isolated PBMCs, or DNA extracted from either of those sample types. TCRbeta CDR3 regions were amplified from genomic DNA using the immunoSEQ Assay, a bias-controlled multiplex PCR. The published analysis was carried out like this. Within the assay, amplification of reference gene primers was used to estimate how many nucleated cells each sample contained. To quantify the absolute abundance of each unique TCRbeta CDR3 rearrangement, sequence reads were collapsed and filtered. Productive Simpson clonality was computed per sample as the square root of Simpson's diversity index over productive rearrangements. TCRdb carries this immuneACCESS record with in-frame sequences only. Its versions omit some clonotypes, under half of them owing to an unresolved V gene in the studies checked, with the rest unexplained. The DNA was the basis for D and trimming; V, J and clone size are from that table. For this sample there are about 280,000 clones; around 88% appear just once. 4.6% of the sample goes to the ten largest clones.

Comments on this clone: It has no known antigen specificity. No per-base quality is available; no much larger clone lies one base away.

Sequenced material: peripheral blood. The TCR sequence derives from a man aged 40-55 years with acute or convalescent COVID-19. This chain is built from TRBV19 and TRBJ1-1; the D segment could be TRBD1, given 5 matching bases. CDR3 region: CASSIDHRQFNTEAFF. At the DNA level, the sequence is TGTGCCAGTAGTATAGATCATCGACAGTTCAACACTGAAGCTTTCTTT.